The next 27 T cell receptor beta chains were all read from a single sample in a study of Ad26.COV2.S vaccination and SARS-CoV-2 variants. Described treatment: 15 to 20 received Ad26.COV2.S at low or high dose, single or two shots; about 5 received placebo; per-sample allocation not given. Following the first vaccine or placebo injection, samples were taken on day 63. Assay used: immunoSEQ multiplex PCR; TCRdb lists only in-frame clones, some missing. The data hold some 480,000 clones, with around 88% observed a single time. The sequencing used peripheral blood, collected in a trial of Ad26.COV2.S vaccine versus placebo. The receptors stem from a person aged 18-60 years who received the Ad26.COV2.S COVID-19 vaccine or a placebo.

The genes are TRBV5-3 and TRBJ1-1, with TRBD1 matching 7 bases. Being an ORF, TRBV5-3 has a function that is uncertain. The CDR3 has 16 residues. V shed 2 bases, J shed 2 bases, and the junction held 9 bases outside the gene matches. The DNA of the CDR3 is TGTGCCAGAAGCTTTGGGATAAGACAGGGAAACACTGAAGCTTTCTTT. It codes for CARSFGIRQGNTEAFF.

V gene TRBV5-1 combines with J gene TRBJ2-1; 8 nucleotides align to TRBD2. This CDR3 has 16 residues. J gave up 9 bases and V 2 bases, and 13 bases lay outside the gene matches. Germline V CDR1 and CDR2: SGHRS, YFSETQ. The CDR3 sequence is CASSLRVAGTTGEQFF. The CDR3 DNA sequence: TGCGCCAGCAGCTTAAGGGTAGCGGGAACCACTGGTGAGCAGTTCTTC.

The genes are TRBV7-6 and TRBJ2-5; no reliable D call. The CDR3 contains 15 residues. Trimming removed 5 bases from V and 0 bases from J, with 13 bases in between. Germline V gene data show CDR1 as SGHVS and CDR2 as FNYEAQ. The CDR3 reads CASSPLQWYQETQYF. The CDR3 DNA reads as TGTGCCAGCAGCCCCCTACAGTGGTACCAAGAGACCCAGTACTTC.

The CDR3 protein is CASSLATADYNSPLHF. The CDR3 DNA is TGCGCCAGCAGCTTGGCCACGGCAGACTATAATTCACCCCTCCACTTT. The V call is TRBV5-1, the J call TRBJ1-6; D is undetermined. Germline loops: CDR1 SGHRS, CDR2 YFSETQ. The CDR3 runs to 16 residues. The V gene lost 0 bases and the J gene lost 3 bases, with 10 bases spanning the gap.

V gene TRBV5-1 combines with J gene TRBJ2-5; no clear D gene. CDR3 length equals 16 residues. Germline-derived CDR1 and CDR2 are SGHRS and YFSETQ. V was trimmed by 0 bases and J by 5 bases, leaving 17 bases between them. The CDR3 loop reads CASSLAAWGKGETQYF. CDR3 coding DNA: TGCGCCAGCAGCTTGGCCGCGTGGGGTAAGGGTGAGACCCAGTACTTC.

The CDR3 nucleotides are TGTGCCTGGAGTGGGGATGGTGAAAAACTGTTTTTT. It encodes CAWSGDGEKLFF. The V gene is TRBV30, the J gene TRBJ1-4; D remains unclear. The V end lost 1 base, the J end lost 7 bases, and 7 bases lay between the germline ends. This CDR3 spans 12 amino acids. Germline loops: CDR1 GTSNPN, CDR2 SVGIG (reference sequence).

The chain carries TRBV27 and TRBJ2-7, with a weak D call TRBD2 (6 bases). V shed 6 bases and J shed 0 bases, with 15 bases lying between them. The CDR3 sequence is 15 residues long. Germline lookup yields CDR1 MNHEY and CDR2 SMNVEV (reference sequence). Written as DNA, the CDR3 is TGTGCCAGCAGCCAAGTCTGGCGGGGCTCCTACGAGCAGTACTTC. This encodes CASSQVWRGSYEQYF.

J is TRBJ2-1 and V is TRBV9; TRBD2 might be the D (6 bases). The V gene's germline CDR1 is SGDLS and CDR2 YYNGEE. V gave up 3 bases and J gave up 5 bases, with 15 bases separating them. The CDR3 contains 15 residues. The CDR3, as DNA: TGTGCCAGCAGCGCGGGACTCCCTGTCGACAATGAGCAGTTCTTC. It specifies CASSAGLPVDNEQFF.

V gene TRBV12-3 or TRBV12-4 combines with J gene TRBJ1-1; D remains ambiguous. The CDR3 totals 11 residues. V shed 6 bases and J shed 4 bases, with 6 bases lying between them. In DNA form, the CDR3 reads TGTGCCAGCAGCCCCCTCACTGAAGCTTTCTTT. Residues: CASSPLTEAFF.

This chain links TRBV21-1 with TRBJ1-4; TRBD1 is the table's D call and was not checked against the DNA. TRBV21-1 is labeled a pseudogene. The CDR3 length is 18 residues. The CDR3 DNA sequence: TGTGCCTCGAGACCCAAGGGGATAGGGTGTGCAACTAATGAAAAACTGTTTTTT. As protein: CASRPKGIGCATNEKLFF.

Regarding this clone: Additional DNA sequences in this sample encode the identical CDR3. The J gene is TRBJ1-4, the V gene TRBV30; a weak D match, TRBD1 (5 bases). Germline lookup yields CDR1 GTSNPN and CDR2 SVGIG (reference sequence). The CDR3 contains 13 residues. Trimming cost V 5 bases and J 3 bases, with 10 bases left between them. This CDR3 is CAWSQGANEKLFF. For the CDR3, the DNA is TGTGCCTGGTCCCAGGGTGCTAATGAAAAACTGTTTTTT.

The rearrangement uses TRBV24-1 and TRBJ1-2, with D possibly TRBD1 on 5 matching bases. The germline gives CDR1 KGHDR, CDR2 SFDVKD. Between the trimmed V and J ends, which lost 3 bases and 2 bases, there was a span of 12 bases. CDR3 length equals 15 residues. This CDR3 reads CATSDPAGGNYGYTF. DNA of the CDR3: TGTGCCACCAGTGATCCCGCGGGGGGGAACTATGGCTACACCTTC.

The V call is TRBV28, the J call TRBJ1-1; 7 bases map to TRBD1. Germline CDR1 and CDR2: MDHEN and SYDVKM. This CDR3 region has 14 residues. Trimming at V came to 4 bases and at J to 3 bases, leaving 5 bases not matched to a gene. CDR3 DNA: TGTGCCAGCAGTTCAGGGGGGGCGGACACTGAAGCTTTCTTT. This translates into CASSSGGADTEAFF.

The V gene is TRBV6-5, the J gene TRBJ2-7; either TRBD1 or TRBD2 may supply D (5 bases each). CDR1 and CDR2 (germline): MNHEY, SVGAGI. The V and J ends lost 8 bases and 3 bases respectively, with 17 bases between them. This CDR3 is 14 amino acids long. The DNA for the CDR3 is TGTGCCAGCTGCCTCGTTCCAGGGAGCTACGAGCAGTACTTC. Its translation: CASCLVPGSYEQYF.

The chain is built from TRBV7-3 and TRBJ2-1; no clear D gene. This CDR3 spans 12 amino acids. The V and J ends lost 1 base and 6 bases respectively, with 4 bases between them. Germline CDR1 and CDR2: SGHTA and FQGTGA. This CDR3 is CASSLKFNEQFF. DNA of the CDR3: TGTGCCAGCAGCTTAAAGTTCAATGAGCAGTTCTTC. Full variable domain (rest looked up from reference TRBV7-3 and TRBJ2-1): GAGVSQTPSNKVTEKGKYVELRCDPISGHTALYWYRQSLGQGPEFLIYFQGTGAADDSGLPNDRFFAVRPEGSVSTLKIQRTERGDSAVYLCASSLKFNEQFFGPGTRLTVL.

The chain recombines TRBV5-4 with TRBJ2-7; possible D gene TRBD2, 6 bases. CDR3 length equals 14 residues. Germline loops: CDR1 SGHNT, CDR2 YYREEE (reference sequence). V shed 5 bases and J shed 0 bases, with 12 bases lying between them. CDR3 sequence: CASSLSGLSYEQYF. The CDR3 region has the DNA TGTGCCAGCAGTCTAAGCGGGCTCTCCTACGAGCAGTACTTC.

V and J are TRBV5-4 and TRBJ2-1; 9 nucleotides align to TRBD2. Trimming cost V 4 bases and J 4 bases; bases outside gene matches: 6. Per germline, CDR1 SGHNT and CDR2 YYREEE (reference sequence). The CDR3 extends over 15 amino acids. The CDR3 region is CASSPSGRRYNEQFF. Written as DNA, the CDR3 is TGTGCCAGCAGCCCGAGCGGGAGGCGATACAATGAGCAGTTCTTC.

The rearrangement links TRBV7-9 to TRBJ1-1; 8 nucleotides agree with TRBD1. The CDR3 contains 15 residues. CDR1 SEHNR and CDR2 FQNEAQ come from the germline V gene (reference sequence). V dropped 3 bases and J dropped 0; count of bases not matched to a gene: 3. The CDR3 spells CASSFPGGVNTEAFF. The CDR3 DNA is TGTGCCAGCAGCTTCCCAGGGGGCGTGAACACTGAAGCTTTCTTT.

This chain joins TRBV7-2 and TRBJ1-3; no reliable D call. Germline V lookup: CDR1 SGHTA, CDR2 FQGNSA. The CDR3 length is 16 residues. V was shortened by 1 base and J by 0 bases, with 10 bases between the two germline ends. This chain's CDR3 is CASSLEGSHSGNTIYF. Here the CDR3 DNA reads TGTGCCAGCAGCTTAGAGGGCAGCCACTCTGGAAACACCATATATTTT. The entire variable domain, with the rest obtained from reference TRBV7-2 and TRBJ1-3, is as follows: GAGVSQSPSNKVTEKGKDVELRCDPISGHTALYWYRQSLGQGLEFLIYFQGNSAPDKSGLPSDRFSAERTGGSVSTLTIQRTQQEDSAVYLCASSLEGSHSGNTIYFGEGSWLTVV.

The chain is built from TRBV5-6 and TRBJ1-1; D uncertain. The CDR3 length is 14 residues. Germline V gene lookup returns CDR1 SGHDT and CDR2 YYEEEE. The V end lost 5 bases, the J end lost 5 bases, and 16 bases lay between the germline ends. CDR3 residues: CASSPTVRGTEAFF. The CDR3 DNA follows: TGTGCCAGCAGTCCAACTGTGCGGGGAACTGAAGCTTTCTTT.

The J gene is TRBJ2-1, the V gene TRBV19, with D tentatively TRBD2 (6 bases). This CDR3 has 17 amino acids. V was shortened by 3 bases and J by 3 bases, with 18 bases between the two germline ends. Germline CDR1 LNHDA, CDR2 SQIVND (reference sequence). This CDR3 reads CASSISTSSRYYNEQFF. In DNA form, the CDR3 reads TGTGCCAGTAGTATTTCTACTAGCAGCCGTTACTACAATGAGCAGTTCTTC.

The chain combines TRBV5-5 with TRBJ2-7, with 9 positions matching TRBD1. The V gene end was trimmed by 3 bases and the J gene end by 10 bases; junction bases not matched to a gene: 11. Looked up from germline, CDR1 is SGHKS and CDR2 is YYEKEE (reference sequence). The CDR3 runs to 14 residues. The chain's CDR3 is CASSSRDRVPRQYF. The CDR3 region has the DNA TGTGCCAGCAGCTCCCGGGACAGGGTCCCTCGTCAGTACTTC.

CDR3 in DNA: TGTGCCAGCAACCGTGGTGAAGCTTTCTTT. It codes for CASNRGEAFF. The chain is built from TRBV6-5 and TRBJ1-1; no clear D. Germline-derived CDR1 and CDR2 are MNHEY and SVGAGI. The CDR3 loop spans 10 amino acids. V lost 7 bases, J lost 7 bases, and 7 bases lay in between.

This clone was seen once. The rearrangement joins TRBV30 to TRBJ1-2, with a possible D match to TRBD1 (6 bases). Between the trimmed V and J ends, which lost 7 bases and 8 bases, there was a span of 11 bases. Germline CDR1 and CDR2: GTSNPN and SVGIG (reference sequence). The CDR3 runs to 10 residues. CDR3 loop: CAFQGNGYTF. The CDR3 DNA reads TGTGCCTTTCAGGGGAACGGCTACACCTTC.

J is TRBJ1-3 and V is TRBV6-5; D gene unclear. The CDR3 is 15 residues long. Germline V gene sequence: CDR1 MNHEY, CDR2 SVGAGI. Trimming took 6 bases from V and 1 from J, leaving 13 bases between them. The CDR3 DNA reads TGTGCCAGCAGCCCCCGGACCGCTTCTGGAAACACCATATATTTT. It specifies CASSPRTASGNTIYF.

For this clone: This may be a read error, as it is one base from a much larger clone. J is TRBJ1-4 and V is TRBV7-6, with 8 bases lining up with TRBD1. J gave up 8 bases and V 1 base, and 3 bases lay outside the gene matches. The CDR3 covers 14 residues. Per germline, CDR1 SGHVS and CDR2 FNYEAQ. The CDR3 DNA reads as TGTGCCAGCAGCTTAGGGACAGGGAGCGAAAAACTGTTTTTT. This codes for CASSLGTGSEKLFF.

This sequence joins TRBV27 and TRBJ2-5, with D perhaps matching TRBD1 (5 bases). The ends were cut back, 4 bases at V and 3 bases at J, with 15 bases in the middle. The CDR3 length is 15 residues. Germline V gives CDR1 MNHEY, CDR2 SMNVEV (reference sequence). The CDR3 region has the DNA TGTGCCAGCAGTTGGGGCGGTCGAGAGGAAGAGACCCAGTACTTC. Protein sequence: CASSWGGREEETQYF.